This T cell receptor beta chain is drawn from a study of molecular identifiers for immune sequencing clone quantification. In preparing bulk TCR libraries, previously described methods and listed TCR primers were used. TCRdb reprocessed the PCR reads via MiXCR and lists one record per CDR3 protein. The sample records about 63,000 distinct CDR3 sequences, around 20% being singletons. CDR3 length: 15 residues. Germline V gene data show CDR1 as MNHNY and CDR2 as SVGAGI (reference sequence). Trimming stripped 5 bases from V and 2 bases from J, with 16 bases between. Comment on this clonotype: One base away lies a much larger clone, so this may be a sequencing read error. The CDR3 ends on some other residue instead of the conserved phenylalanine or tryptophan, so this is likely a read error.

Sequences were obtained from naive CD8+ T cells from blood, with Jurkat cell RNA spiked in. Subset of the sample: FACS-sorted CD8+CD4-CCR7+CD45RA+ naive T cells. The J gene is TRBJ2-7, the V gene TRBV6-6, with D possibly matching TRBD1 (6 bases). This sequence originates from a human donor in good health. Some libraries in this study had Jurkat cell RNA spiked in. DNA for the CDR3: TGTGCCAGCAGTAGACTCCGGGACACAGCCTACGAGCAGTACTGC. Translation gives CASSRLRDTAYEQYC.